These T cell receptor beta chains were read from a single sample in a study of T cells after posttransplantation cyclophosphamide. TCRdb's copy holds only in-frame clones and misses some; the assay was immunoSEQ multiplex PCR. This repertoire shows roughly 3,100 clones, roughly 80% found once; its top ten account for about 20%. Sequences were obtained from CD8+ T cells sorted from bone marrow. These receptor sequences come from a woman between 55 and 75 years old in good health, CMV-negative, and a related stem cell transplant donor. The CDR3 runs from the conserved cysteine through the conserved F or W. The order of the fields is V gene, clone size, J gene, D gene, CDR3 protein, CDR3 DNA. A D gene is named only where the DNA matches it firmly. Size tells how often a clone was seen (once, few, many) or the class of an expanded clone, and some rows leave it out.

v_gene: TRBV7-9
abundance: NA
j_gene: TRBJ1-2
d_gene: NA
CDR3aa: CASSPPGSNGYTF
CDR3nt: TGTGCCAGCAGCCCTCCGGGGTCAAATGGCTACACCTTC

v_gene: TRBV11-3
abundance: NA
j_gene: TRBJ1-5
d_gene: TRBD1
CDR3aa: CASSGTGSGDQPQHF
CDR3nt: TGTGCCAGCAGCGGGACAGGGTCGGGGGATCAGCCCCAGCATTTT

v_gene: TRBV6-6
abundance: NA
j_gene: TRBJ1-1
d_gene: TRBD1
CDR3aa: CASSPQGVTEAFF
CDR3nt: TGTGCCAGCAGCCCCCAGGGGGTGACTGAAGCTTTCTTT

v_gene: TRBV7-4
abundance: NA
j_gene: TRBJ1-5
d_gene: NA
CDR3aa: CASSPTTAGSQPQHF
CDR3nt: TGTGCCAGCAGCCCCACCACGGCAGGTTCACAGCCCCAGCATTTT

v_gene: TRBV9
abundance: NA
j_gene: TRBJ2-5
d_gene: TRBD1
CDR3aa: CASSGGQGVGETQYF
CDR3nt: TGTGCCAGCAGCGGGGGACAGGGGGTAGGAGAGACCCAGTACTTC

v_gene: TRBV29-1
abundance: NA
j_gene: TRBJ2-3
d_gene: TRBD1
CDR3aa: CSLRTGTSTDTQYF
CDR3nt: TGCAGCCTACGGACAGGAACTAGCACAGATACGCAGTATTTT

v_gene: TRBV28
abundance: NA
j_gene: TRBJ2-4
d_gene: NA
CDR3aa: CASSLTPLDIQYF
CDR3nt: TGTGCCAGCAGTTTGACCCCCCTAGACATTCAGTACTTC

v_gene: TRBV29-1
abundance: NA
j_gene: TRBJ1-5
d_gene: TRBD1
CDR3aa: CSVWTGENNQPQHF
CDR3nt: TGCAGCGTATGGACAGGAGAAAACAATCAGCCCCAGCATTTT

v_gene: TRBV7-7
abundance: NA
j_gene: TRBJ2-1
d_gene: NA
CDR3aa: CASSLKGPPSGAGNEQFF
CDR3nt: TGTGCCAGCAGCTTAAAGGGTCCACCCAGTGGGGCCGGCAATGAGCAGTTCTTC

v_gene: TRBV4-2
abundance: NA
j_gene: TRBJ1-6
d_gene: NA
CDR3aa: CASSQSTGYDNSPLHF
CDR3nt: TGTGCCAGCAGCCAGAGCACAGGGTACGATAATTCCCCCCTCCACTTT

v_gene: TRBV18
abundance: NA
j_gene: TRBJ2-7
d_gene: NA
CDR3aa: CASSPYPSGGTYEQYF
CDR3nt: TGTGCCAGCTCACCTTACCCCTCGGGCGGGACCTACGAGCAGTACTTC

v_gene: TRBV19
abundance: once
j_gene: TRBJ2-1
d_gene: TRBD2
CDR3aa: CASSATSGNYNEQFF
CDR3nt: TGTGCCAGTAGTGCCACTAGCGGGAACTACAATGAGCAGTTCTTC

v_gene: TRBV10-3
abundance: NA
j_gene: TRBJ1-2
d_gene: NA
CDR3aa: CAISESGVSGYTF
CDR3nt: TGTGCCATCAGTGAGTCAGGGGTGAGTGGCTACACCTTC

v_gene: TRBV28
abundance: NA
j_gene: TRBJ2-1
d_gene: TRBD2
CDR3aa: CASSFHRSGRDNEQFF
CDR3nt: TGTGCCAGCAGTTTCCATCGGAGCGGGAGGGACAATGAGCAGTTCTTC

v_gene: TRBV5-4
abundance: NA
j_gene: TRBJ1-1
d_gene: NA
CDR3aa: CASSFHRGTEAFF
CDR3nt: TGTGCCAGCAGCTTCCATAGGGGGACTGAAGCTTTCTTT

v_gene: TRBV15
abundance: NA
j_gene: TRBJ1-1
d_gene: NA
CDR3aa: CATSRDALGGAFF
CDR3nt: TGTGCCACCAGCAGAGATGCCCTCGGAGGAGCTTTCTTT

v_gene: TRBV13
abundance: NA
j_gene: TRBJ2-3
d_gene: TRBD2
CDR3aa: CASSPGLAPTDTQYF
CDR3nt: TGTGCCAGCAGCCCTGGACTAGCCCCGACAGATACGCAGTATTTT

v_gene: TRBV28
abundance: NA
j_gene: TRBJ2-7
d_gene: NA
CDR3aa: CASSFSRGSPNEQYF
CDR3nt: TGTGCCAGCAGTTTTAGCAGGGGAAGCCCGAACGAGCAGTACTTC

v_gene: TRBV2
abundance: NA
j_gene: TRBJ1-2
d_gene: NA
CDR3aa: CASSGEGRGYGYTF
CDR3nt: TGTGCCAGCAGTGGCGAGGGGAGGGGCTATGGCTACACCTTC

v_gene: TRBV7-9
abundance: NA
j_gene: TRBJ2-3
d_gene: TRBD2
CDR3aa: CASSLGNSGSDTQYF
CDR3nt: TGTGCCAGCAGCTTAGGTAATAGCGGGTCAGATACGCAGTATTTT

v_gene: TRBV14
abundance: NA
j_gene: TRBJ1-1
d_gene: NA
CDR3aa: CASSFPGALNTEAFF
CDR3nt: TGTGCCAGCAGCTTCCCAGGGGCCTTGAACACTGAAGCTTTCTTT

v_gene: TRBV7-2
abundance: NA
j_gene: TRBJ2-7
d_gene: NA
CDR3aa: CASSYGGGEQYF
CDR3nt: TGTGCCAGCAGCTACGGGGGTGGTGAGCAGTACTTC

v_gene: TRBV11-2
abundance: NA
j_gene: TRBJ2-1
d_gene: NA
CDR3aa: CASSSGTGGKGPWYEQFF
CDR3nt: TGTGCCAGCAGCTCCGGGACTGGCGGGAAGGGTCCCTGGTATGAGCAGTTCTTC

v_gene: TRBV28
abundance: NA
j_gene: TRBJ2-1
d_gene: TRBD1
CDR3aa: CASSLTPPGQGFRNEQFF
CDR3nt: TGTGCCAGCAGTTTAACCCCTCCGGGACAGGGATTCAGAAATGAGCAGTTCTTC

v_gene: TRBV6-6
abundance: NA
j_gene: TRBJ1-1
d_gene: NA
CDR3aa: CASSYGQVNTEAFF
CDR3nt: TGTGCCAGCAGTTACGGGCAGGTGAACACTGAAGCTTTCTTT

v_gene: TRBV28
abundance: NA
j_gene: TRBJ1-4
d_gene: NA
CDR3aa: CASTSLDSPNEKLFF
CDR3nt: TGTGCCAGTACCTCCCTGGACAGCCCTAATGAAAAACTGTTTTTT

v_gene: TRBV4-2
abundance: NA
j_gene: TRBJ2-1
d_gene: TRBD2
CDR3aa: CASSFGGEPGQFF
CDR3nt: TGTGCCAGCAGTTTTGGGGGGGAGCCGGGGCAGTTCTTC

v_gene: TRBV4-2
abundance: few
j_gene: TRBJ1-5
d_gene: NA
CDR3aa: CASSPTTAGSQPQHF
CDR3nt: TGTGCCAGCAGCCCCACCACGGCAGGTTCACAGCCCCAGCATTTT

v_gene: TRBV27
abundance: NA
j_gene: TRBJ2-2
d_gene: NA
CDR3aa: CASSGTGLAGELFF
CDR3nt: TGTGCCAGCAGTGGAACAGGTTTAGCCGGGGAGCTGTTTTTT

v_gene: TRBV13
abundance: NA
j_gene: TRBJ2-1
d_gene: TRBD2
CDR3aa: CASSQLAGRTNNEQFF
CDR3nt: TGTGCCAGCAGCCAACTAGCGGGCCGTACTAACAATGAGCAGTTCTTC

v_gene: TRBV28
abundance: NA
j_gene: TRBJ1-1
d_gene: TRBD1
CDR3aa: CASNSKYYRGLRTEAFF
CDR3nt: TGTGCCAGCAATTCTAAATATTACAGGGGGCTGAGGACTGAAGCTTTCTTT

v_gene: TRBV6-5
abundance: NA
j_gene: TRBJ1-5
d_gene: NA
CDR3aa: CASGTSWGVDQPQHF
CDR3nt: TGTGCCAGCGGAACATCGTGGGGGGTGGATCAGCCCCAGCATTTT

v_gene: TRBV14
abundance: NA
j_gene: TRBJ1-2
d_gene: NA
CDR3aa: CASSQGTAFYGYTF
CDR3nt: TGTGCCAGCAGCCAAGGGACAGCTTTTTATGGCTACACCTTC

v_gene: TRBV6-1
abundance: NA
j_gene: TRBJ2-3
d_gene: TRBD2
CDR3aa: CASSEKWEGGTQYF
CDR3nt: TGTGCCAGCAGTGAAAAGTGGGAGGGAGGGACGCAGTATTTT

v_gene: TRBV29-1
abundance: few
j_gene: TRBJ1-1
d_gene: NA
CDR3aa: CSVAYKNTEAFF
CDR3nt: TGCAGCGTTGCATACAAGAACACTGAAGCTTTCTTT

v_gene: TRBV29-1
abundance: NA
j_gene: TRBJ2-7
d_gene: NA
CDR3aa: CSVEERDYEQYF
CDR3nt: TGCAGCGTTGAAGAGCGGGACTACGAGCAGTACTTC

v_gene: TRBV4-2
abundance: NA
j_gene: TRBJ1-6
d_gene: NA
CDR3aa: CASREGSSYNSPLHF
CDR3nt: TGTGCCAGCAGGGAGGGAAGCTCCTATAATTCACCCCTCCACTTT

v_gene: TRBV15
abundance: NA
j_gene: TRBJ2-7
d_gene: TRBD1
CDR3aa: CATSIDPGQGYEQYF
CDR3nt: TGTGCCACCAGCATCGATCCGGGACAGGGCTACGAGCAGTACTTC

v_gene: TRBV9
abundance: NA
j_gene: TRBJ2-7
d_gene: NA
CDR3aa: CASSVGYSGNEQYF
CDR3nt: TGTGCCAGCAGCGTAGGTTACTCCGGGAACGAGCAGTACTTC

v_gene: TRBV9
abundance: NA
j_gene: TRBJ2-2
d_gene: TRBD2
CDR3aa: CASSPGASGRGTGELFF
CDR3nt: TGTGCCAGCAGCCCTGGGGCTAGCGGGAGGGGCACCGGGGAGCTGTTTTTT

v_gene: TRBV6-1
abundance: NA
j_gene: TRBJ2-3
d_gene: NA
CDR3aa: CASSDGQGEADTQYF
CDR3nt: TGTGCCAGCAGTGACGGGCAGGGGGAGGCAGATACGCAGTATTTT

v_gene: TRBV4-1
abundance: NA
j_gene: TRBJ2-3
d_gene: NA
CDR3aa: CASSQAHRGTDTQYF
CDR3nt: TGCGCCAGCAGCCAAGCCCACAGGGGCACAGATACGCAGTATTTT

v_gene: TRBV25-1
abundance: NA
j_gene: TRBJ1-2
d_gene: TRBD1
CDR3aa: CASSGPSTGYGYGYTF
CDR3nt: TGTGCCAGCAGTGGCCCATCGACAGGGTACGGCTATGGCTACACCTTC

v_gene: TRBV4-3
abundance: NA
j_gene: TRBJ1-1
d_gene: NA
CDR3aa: CASSQVPGITEAFF
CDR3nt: TGCGCCAGCAGCCAAGTCCCGGGGATCACTGAAGCTTTCTTT

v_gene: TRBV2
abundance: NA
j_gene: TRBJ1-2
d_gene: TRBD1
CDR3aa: CASSLSGTVNYGYTF
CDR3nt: TGTGCCAGCAGTCTTTCCGGGACAGTTAACTATGGCTACACCTTC

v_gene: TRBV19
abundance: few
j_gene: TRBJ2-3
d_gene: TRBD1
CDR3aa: CASSLTGVPDTQYF
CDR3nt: TGTGCCAGTAGCCTGACAGGGGTGCCAGATACGCAGTATTTT

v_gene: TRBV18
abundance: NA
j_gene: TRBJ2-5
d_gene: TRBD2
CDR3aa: CASLLTSGGQETQYF
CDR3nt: TGTGCCTCACTACTTACTAGCGGTGGACAAGAGACCCAGTACTTC

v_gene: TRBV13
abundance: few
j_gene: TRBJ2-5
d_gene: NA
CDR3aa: CASSLWSDNQETQYF
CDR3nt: TGTGCCAGCAGCTTGTGGAGCGATAACCAAGAGACCCAGTACTTC

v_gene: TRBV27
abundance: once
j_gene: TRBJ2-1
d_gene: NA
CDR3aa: CASSSFSGYNEQFF
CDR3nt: TGTGCCAGCAGTTCCTTTAGCGGATACAATGAGCAGTTCTTC

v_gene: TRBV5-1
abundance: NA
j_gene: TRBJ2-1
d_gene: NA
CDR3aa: CASSLAGTNEQFF
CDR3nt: TGCGCCAGCAGCTTGGCGGGGACTAATGAGCAGTTCTTC

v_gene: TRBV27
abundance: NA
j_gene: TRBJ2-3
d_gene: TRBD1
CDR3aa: CASSTRQGADTQYF
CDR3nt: TGTGCCAGCAGTACCCGACAGGGTGCAGATACGCAGTATTTT

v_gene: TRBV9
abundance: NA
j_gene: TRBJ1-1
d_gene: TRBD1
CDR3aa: CASSVDNGQGNTEAFF
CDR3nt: TGTGCCAGCAGCGTAGACAACGGACAGGGGAACACTGAAGCTTTCTTT

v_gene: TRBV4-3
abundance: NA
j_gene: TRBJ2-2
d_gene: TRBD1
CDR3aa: CASSVTQQGAHTGELFF
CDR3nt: TGCGCCAGCAGCGTGACACAACAGGGGGCGCATACCGGGGAGCTGTTTTTT

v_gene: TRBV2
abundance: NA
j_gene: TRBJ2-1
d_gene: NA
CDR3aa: CASSVVQRDIYNEQFF
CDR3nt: TGTGCCAGCAGTGTGGTCCAGCGGGACATATACAATGAGCAGTTCTTC

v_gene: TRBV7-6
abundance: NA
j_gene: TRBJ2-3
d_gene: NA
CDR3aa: CASSSRLTDTQYF
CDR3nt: TGTGCCAGCAGCTCCCGTCTCACAGATACGCAGTATTTT

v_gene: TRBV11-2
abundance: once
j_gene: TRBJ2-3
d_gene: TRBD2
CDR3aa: CASSLTSGRPRTDTQYF
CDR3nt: TGTGCCAGCAGCTTAACTAGCGGGAGGCCTAGGACAGATACGCAGTATTTT

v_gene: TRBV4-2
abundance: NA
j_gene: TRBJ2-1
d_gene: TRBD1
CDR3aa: CASSQTITGGDEQFF
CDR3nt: TGTGCCAGCAGCCAAACAATCACAGGGGGCGATGAGCAGTTCTTC